This TCR beta chain was observed in a study of blood T cell repertoires in COVID-19. Germline V gene data show CDR1 as SEHNR and CDR2 as FQNEAQ (reference sequence). The CDR3 is 14 amino acids. V was pared by 4 bases and J by 4 bases, with 11 bases between. The Seattle site enrolled patients during active infection and followed them longitudinally. In the original workflow: Using reference gene primer amplification, nucleated cell counts were estimated. Assay: immunoSEQ multiplex PCR; the TCRdb copy retains only in-frame clones and omits some. The DNA was the basis for D and trimming; V, J and clone size are from that table. The sample lists about 300,000 clones, roughly 83% occurring once.

The clonotype was recovered from a human donor with COVID-19, enrolled during active disease. The donor label of this sample is uncertain. The material sequenced was peripheral blood. The chain is built from TRBV7-9 and TRBJ2-1, with D uncertain. CDR3 residues: CASSSMVVYNEQFF. The CDR3 DNA sequence: TGTGCCAGCAGCTCTATGGTAGTTTACAATGAGCAGTTCTTC.